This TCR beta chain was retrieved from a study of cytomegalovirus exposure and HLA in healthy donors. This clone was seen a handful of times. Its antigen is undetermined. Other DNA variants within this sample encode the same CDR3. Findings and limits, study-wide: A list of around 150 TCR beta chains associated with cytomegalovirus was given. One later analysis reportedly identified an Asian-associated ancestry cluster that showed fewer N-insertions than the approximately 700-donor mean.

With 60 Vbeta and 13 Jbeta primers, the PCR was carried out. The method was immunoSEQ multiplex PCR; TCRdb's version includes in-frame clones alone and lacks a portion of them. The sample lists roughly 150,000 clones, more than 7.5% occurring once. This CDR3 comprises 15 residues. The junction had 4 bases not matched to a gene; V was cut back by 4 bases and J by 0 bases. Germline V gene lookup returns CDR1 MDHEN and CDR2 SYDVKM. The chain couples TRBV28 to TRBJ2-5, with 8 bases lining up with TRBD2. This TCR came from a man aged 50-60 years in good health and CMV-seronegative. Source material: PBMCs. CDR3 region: CASSYGRAYQETQYF. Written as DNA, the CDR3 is TGTGCCAGCAGTTACGGGAGGGCATACCAAGAGACCCAGTACTTC.